The present TCR beta chain was sequenced within a study of PD-L1 blockade in urothelial cancer (dated by TCRdb to the late 2010s). In terms of the full investigation: Every patient began therapy in 2014 and was given atezolizumab 1,200 mg intravenously every 3 weeks. About 85% of the roughly 29 patients were males with bladder-origin urothelial cancer, and about 65% of the roughly 30 reported a prior smoking history. An ECOG performance status of 0 or 1 was recorded for the patients, and 0 to 3 prior chemotherapy regimens had been received by the patients. Blood samples were analyzed at 3 weeks after treatment start (second dose) and at 6 weeks after treatment start. Blood samples gave median yields of around 140,000 T cells and 65,000 to 85,000 unique TCRs, along with a median clonality of 0.080. The study was an exploratory multi-omic analysis of somatic, immune and clinical correlates of response to PD-L1 blockade with atezolizumab in urothelial cancer. Pretreatment tumor samples, along with matched peripheral blood collected serially before and after atezolizumab treatment, underwent TCR sequencing. Durable clinical benefit was defined as a progression-free survival longer than 6 months, and TCR features were additionally tested against progression-free survival and overall survival. In the same patients, whole exome sequencing and RNA sequencing of pretreatment tumors were performed in addition to TCR sequencing. Nine patients achieved durable clinical benefit and fewer than 25 did not. Under 30 patients had pretreatment blood TCR-seq, approximately 24 had at least one posttreatment blood collection, and approximately 24 had tumor TCR-seq.

Here is what the overall study found, with its caveats: A pretreatment peripheral blood TCR clonality below the median was linked to improved progression-free and overall survival. Because of the small sample size (n ≈ 29) and the many exploratory analyses performed, the results are intended to be regarded as hypothesis-generating. At 3 weeks after the start of treatment, tumor-associated TCR clones in peripheral blood had expanded more in patients with durable benefit (n ≈ 24, p = 0.022).

With regard to this clone: What antigen it recognizes has not been identified. No much larger clone exists at a distance of one base, and base qualities are not known.

Synthetic TCR analog templates were spiked into each PCR so that absolute template abundance could be estimated from read counts. Using the immunoSEQ assay, TCRbeta CDR3 regions were amplified from genomic DNA with bias-controlled V and J gene primers. Rearranged TCRbeta segments were sequenced at approximately 20X coverage. Per the authors' processing: Sequencing errors were corrected by clustering, and CDR3s were annotated against IMGT so that V, D and J genes could be assigned. Downstream analyses used only productive TCRbeta rearrangements and left out out-of-frame or stop-codon sequences. Clonality was calculated as one minus the Shannon entropy normalized by the log of the number of unique productive sequences. Clones differing between time points or between blood and tumor were identified using Fisher's exact test with Benjamini-Hochberg correction, with an adjusted p below 0.01 applied as the threshold. As stored in TCRdb, this immuneACCESS dataset retains in-frame rearrangements with V and J assigned. A fraction of the clones does not appear; measured against another copy, unresolved V genes explain less than half of the discrepancy, and the remainder lacks a known reason. That table furnishes V, J and clone size, whereas the DNA furnished D and trimming. For this sample the table gives some 35,000 clones, of which 75% to 95% were detected only once. The ten largest clonotypes hold about 9% of the sample.

The cohort comprised roughly 30 patients with locally advanced or metastatic urothelial carcinoma treated at Memorial Sloan Kettering on a trial protocol. Peripheral blood mononuclear cells were collected pretreatment and during treatment, with between 1 and 8 total time points obtained per patient. The Qiagen DNeasy Blood extraction kit was used to purify genomic DNA from total PBMCs and tumor samples. Collected pretreatment and during treatment, PBMCs were isolated and stored as previously described. Trimmed from V: 4 bases; trimmed from J: 1 base; junction bases lacking a gene match: 28. CDR1 and CDR2 (MDHEN, SYDVKM) derive from the germline V gene. CDR3 length: 24 amino acids, cysteine to phenylalanine. Just CDR3 DNA is preserved here, 72 bases in frame from base 1.

This receptor was taken from a man between 70 and 80 years old with urothelial cancer. Sequencing was performed on PBMCs, taken around atezolizumab (anti-PD-L1) treatment. This chain joins TRBV28 to TRBJ2-6; a stretch of 7 junction bases matches TRBD2. The sequence in DNA is TGTGCCAGCAGTTCAAGCGGGGTTTTCGGGAGCACCCGACGGGGCCTATCTGGGGCCAACGTCCTGACTTTC. It is translated as CASSSSGVFGSTRRGLSGANVLTF.